This T cell receptor beta chain emerged from a study of T cell repertoires in cytomegalovirus infection. Study information: A matching HLA type, together with CMV infection, was signaled by public TCR beta signatures.

The CDR3 contains 17 residues. Germline V lookup: CDR1 MNHEY, CDR2 SVGAGI. The V end was cut by 2 bases, the J end by 6 bases, with 17 bases between. MiXCR, applied by TCRdb to the reads, yields one record per CDR3 protein. The table has roughly 230,000 distinct CDR3 sequences, 15% to 20% seen once. Remarks on this clonotype: What it recognizes is unknown.

General study findings and limits: Public TCR beta family frequency separated CMV-and-HLA carriers, including in an independent cohort. The ex vivo response showed dominance by HLA-C-restricted CMV-specific TCR beta clonotypes.

This TCR was recovered from a human donor in good health (CMV status not recorded). Some clones in this sample may be carry-over from other donors' samples. The V and J genes are TRBV6-5 and TRBJ1-6, with D perhaps TRBD1 (5 bases). Material for sequencing was CD8+ T cells from PBMCs. The CDR3 protein is CASSYTPSGTRNSPLHF. CDR3 DNA sequence: TGTGCCAGCAGTTACACACCCTCAGGGACCCGTAATTCACCCCTCCACTTT.